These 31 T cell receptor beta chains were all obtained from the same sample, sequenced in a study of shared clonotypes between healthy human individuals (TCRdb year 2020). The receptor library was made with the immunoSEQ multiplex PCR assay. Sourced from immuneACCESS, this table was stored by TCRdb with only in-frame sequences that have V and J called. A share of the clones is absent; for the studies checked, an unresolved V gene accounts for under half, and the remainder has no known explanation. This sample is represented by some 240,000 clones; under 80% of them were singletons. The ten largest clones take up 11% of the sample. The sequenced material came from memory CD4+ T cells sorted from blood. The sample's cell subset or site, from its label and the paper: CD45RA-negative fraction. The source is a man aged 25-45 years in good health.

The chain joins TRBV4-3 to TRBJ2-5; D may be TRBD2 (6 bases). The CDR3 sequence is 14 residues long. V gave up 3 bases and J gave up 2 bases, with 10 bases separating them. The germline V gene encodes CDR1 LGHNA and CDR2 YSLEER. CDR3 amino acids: CASSQSGTQETQYF. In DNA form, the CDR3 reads TGCGCCAGCAGCCAGTCCGGGACTCAAGAGACCCAGTACTTC.

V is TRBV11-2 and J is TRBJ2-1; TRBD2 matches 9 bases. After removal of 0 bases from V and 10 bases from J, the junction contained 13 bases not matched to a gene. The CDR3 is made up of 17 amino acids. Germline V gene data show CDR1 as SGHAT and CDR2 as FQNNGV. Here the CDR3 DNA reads TGTGCCAGCAGCTTAGATCCGAGGGGCGGGAGGGCAAGCGAGCAGTTCTTC. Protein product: CASSLDPRGGRASEQFF.

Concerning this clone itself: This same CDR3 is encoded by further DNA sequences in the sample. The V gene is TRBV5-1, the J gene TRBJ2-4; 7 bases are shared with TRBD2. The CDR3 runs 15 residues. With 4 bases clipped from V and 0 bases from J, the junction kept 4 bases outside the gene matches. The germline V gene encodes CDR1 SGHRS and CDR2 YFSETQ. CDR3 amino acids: CASSPGGLAKNIQYF. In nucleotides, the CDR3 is TGCGCCAGCAGCCCGGGGGGACTAGCCAAAAACATTCAGTACTTC.

CDR3 nucleotides: TGTGCCAGCAGCCTCGGACTTTCTTACACAGATACGCAGTATTTT. This encodes CASSLGLSYTDTQYF. The J gene is TRBJ2-3, the V gene TRBV5-6; a possible D gene is TRBD2 (5 bases). V lost 4 bases, J lost 2 bases, and 14 bases lay in between. This CDR3 contains 15 residues. Germline V gives CDR1 SGHDT, CDR2 YYEEEE.

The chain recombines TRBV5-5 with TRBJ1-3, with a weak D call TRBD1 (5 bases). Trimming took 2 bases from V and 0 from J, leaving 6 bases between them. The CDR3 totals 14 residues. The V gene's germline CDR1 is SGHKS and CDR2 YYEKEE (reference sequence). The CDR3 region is CASSFRDSGNTIYF. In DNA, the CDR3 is TGTGCCAGCAGCTTCAGGGACTCTGGAAACACCATATATTTT.

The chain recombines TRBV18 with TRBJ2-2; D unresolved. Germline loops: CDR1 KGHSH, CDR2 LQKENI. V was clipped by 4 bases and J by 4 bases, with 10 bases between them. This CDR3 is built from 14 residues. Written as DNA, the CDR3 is TGTGCCAGCTCACGCCCCGCAAGCACCGGGGAGCTGTTTTTT. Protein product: CASSRPASTGELFF.

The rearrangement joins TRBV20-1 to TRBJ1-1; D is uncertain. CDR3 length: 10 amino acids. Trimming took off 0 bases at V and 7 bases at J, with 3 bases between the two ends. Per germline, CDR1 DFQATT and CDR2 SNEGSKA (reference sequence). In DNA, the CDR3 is TGCAGTGCTAGAGAGGATGAAGCTTTCTTT. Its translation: CSAREDEAFF.

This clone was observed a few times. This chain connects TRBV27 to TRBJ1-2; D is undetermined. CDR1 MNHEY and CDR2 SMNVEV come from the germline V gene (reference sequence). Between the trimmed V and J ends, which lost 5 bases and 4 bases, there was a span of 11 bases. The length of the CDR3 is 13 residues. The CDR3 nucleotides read TGTGCCAGCAGTGTCTTGAGAGGCTATGGCTACACCTTC. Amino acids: CASSVLRGYGYTF.

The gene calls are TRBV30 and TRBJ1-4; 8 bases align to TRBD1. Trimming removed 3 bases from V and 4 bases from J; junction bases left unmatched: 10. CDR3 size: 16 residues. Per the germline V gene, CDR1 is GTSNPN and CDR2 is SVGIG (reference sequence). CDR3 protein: CAWSPFPGGVNEKLFF. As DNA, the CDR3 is TGTGCCTGGAGCCCATTCCCAGGGGGCGTTAATGAAAAACTGTTTTTT.

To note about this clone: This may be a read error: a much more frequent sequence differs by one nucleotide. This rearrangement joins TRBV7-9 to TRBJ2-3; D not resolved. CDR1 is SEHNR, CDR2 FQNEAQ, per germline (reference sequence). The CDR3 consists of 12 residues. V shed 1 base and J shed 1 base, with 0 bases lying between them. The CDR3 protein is CASSLGTDTQYF. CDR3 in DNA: TGTGCCAGCAGCTTAGGCACAGATACGCAGTATTTT. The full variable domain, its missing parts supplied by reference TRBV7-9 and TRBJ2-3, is DTGVSQNPRHKITKRGQNVTFRCDPISEHNRLYWYRQTLGQGPEFLTYFQNEAQLEKSRLLSDRFSAERPKGSFSTLEIQRTEQGDSAMYLCASSLGTDTQYFGPGTRLTVL.

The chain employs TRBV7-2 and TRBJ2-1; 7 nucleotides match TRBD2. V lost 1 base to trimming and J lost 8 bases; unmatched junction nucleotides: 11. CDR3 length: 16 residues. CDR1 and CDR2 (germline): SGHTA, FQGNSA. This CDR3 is CASSLGRGLGIDEQFF. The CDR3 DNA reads TGTGCCAGCAGCTTAGGAAGAGGACTAGGGATCGATGAGCAGTTCTTC.

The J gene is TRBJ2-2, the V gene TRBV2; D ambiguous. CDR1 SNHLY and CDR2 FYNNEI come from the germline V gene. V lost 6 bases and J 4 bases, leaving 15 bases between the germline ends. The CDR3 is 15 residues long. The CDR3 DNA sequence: TGTGCCAGCAGGGAAAAGGACCGGGCCACCGGGGAGCTGTTTTTT. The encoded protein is CASREKDRATGELFF.

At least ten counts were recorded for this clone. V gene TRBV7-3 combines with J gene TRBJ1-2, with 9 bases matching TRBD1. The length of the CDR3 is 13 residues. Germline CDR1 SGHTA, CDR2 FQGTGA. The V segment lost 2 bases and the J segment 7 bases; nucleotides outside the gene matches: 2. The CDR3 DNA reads TGTGCCAGCAGCTTAGGGACAGGGAGTGGCTACACCTTC. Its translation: CASSLGTGSGYTF.

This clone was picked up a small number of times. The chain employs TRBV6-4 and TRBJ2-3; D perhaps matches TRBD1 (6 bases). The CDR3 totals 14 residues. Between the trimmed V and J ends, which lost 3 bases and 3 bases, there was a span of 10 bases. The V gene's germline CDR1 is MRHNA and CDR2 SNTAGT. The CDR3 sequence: CASSEQGGTDTQYF. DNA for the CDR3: TGTGCCAGCAGTGAACAGGGCGGGACAGATACGCAGTATTTT.

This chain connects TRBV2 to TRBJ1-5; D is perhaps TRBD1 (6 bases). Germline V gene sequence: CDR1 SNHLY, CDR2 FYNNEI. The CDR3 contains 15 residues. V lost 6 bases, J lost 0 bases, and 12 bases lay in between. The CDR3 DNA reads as TGTGCCAGCAGAGCACAGGGATTTAGCAATCAGCCCCAGCATTTT. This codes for CASRAQGFSNQPQHF.

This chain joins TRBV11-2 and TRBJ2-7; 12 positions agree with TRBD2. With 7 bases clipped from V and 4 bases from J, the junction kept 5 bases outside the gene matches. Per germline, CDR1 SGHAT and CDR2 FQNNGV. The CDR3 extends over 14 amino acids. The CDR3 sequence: CASTSTSGSYEQYF. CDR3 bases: TGTGCCAGCACCTCGACTAGCGGGAGTTACGAGCAGTACTTC.

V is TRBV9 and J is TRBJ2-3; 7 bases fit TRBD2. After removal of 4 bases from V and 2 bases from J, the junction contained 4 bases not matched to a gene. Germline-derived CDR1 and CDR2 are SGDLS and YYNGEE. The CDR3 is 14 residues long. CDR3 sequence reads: CASSPRDYTDTQYF. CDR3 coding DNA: TGTGCCAGCAGCCCCCGGGACTACACAGATACGCAGTATTTT.

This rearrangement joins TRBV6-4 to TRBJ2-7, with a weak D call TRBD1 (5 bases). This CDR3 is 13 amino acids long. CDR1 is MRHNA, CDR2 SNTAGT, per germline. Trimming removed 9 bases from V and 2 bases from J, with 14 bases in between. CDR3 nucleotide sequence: TGTGCCAGGGTCCGGCAGGGAACCTACGAGCAGTACTTC. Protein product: CARVRQGTYEQYF.

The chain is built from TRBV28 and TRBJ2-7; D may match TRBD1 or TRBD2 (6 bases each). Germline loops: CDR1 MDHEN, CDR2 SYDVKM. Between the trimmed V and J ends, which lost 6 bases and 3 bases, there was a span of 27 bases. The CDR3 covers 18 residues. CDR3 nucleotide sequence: TGTGCCAGCAGGGGGGATGGGGGGCTGGCCCCATTAATCTACGAGCAGTACTTC. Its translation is CASRGDGGLAPLIYEQYF.

CDR3 protein: CASTRGGTYGYTF. The CDR3 nucleotides read TGTGCCAGTACCCGAGGGGGGACCTATGGCTACACCTTC. The chain links TRBV19 to TRBJ1-2; possibly TRBD1 for D (6 bases). Germline V gives CDR1 LNHDA, CDR2 SQIVND (reference sequence). The CDR3 covers 13 residues. V was trimmed by 7 bases and J by 4 bases, leaving 13 bases between them.

The DNA for the CDR3 is TGTGCCAGCAGCCGAACCGACAGGGTTAAAATACGAGCTTTCTTT. Translating gives CASSRTDRVKIRAFF. V gene TRBV6-9 combines with J gene TRBJ1-1; the match to TRBD1 covers 7 bases. V lost 6 bases, J lost 10 bases, and 17 bases stayed unmatched. Germline V lookup: CDR1 MNHGY, CDR2 SVAAGI. The CDR3 consists of 15 residues.

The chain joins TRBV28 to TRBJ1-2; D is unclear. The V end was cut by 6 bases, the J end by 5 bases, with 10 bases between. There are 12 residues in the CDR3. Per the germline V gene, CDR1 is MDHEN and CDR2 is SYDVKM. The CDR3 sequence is CASRALDYGYTF. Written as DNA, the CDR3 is TGTGCCAGCAGAGCCCTGGATTATGGCTACACCTTC.

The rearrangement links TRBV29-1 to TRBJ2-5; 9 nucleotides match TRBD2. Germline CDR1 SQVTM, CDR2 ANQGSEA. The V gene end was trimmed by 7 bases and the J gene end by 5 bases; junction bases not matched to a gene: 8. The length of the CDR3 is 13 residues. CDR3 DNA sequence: TGCAGCGCTACGACTAGCGGAGGGGAGACCCAGTACTTC. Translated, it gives CSATTSGGETQYF.

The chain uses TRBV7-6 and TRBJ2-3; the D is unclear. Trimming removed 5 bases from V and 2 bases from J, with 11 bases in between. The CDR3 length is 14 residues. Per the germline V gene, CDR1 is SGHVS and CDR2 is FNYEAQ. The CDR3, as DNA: TGTGCCAGCAGCCTTAGACTTCACACAGATACGCAGTATTTT. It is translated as CASSLRLHTDTQYF.

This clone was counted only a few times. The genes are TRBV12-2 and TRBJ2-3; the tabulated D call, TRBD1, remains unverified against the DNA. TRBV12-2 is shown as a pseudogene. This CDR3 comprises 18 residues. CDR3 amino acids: CASRQPRGGLDVTDTQYF. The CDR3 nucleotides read TGTGCAAGTCGTCAACCTCGTGGGGGCCTCGACGTCACAGATACGCAGTATTTT.

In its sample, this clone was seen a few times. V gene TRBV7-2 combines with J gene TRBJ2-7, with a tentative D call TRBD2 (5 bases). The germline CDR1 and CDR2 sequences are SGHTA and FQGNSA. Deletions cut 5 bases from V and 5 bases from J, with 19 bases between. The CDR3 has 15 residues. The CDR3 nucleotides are TGTGCCAGCAGCAGGTCTAGCATTTTTGGCGACGAGCAGTACTTC. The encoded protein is CASSRSSIFGDEQYF.

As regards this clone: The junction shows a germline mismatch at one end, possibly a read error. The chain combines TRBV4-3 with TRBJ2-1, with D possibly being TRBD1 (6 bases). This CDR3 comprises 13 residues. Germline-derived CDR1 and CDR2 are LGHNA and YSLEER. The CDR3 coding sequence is TGCGCCAGCAGCCAAGAAATTGGACAGCCTGACGTCTTC. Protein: CASSQEIGQPDVF.

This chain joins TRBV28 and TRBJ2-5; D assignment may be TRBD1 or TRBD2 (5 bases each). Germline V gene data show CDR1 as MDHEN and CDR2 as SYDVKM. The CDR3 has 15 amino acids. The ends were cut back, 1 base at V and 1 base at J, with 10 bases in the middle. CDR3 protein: CASSLSGRIQETQYF. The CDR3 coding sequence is TGTGCCAGCAGTTTATCGGGACGGATCCAAGAGACCCAGTACTTC.

The CDR3 bases are TGTGCCAGCAGCTTTGGGGCCACAGGACTAATGGGCACAGATACGCAGTATTTT. It is translated as CASSFGATGLMGTDTQYF. The rearrangement uses TRBV7-2 and TRBJ2-3, with D perhaps matching TRBD2 (6 bases). Germline CDR1 and CDR2: SGHTA and FQGNSA. Trimming cost V 3 bases and J 1 base, with 20 bases left between them. CDR3 size: 18 residues.

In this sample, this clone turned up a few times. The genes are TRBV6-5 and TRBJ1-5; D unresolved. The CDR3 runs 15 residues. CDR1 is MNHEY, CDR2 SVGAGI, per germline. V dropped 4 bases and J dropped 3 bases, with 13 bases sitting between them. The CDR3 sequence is CASSSRTAPNQPQHF. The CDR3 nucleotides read TGTGCCAGCAGTTCTCGAACAGCTCCCAATCAGCCCCAGCATTTT.

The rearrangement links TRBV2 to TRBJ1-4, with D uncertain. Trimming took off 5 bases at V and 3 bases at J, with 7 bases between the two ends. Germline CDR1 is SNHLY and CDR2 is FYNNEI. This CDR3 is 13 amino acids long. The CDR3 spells CASSFRPNEKLFF. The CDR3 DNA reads TGTGCCAGCAGTTTTCGTCCTAATGAAAAACTGTTTTTT. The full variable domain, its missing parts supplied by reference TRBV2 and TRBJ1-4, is EPEVTQTPSHQVTQMGQEVILRCVPISNHLYFYWYRQILGQKVEFLVSFYNNEISEKSEIFDDQFSVERPDGSNFTLKIRSTKLEDSAMYFCASSFRPNEKLFFGSGTQLSVL.